The rows below give T cell receptor beta chains drawn from one sample of a study of T cells in narcolepsy. Sequencing used immunoSEQ multiplex PCR; TCRdb keeps in-frame clones, though not all of them. The sample includes about 27,000 clones, approximately 80% of them seen just once. Sequences were obtained from CD45RA- memory CD4+ T cells from PBMCs. The receptors derive from a human donor with narcolepsy. Both conserved end residues are part of each CDR3. The D gene is left open where the match is weak. Some rows have no size entry. The others give once, few or many, or a class for an expanded clone.

d_call j_call clone_size v_call cdr3_nt cdr3_aa
TRBD2 TRBJ2-1 NA TRBV19 TGTGCCAGTAGAACCATGAGCGGGGGGCCCCCCAATGAGCAGTTCTTC CASRTMSGGPPNEQFF
NA TRBJ1-4 NA TRBV27 TGTGCCAGCAGTTCCATCCCACAGGGAGCGGATGAAAAACTGTTTTTT CASSSIPQGADEKLFF
NA TRBJ1-2 once TRBV11-2 TGTGCCAGCAGCTTCGGCGGGTCTCGGGGGCCTGCTGGCTACACCTTC CASSFGGSRGPAGYTF
NA TRBJ2-5 NA TRBV4-2 TGTGCCAGCAGCCAAGATAGAACGGGACCCAGCGGCGGGACCCAGTACTTC CASSQDRTGPSGGTQYF
NA TRBJ2-7 NA TRBV27 TGTGCCAGCAGTTTAACTAGGGACTCCCTGTACGAGCAGTACTTC CASSLTRDSLYEQYF
TRBD2 TRBJ2-3 NA TRBV7-9 TGTGCCTCCGGGACTAGCGGGAACACAGATACGCAGTATTTT CASGTSGNTDTQYF
TRBD1 TRBJ1-2 NA TRBV29-1 TGCAGCGTTGGACAGGGCGCTAACTATGGCTACACCTTC CSVGQGANYGYTF
TRBD1 TRBJ1-1 NA TRBV19 TGTGCCAGTAGGAACCAGGGGGTGCAGACTGAAGCTTTCTTT CASRNQGVQTEAFF
NA TRBJ2-7 NA TRBV10-3 TGTGCCATCAGTGAGTCGAACAGGGCACCCTACGAGCAGTACTTC CAISESNRAPYEQYF
NA TRBJ1-2 NA TRBV5-1 TGCGCCAGCAGCTTAACGACTGATGGCTACACCTTC CASSLTTDGYTF
NA TRBJ1-6 NA TRBV19 TGTGCCAGTAGTATCGGGGGGTATAATTCACCCCTCCACTTT CASSIGGYNSPLHF
NA TRBJ2-3 NA TRBV4-1 TGCGCCAGCAGCCGTACTAGTTTCTTGGATACGCAGTATTTT CASSRTSFLDTQYF
NA TRBJ2-1 NA TRBV2 TGTGCCAGCCACGGCAACCGGTTGGGGGTTGGAAGCTCCTACAATGAGCAGTTCTTC CASHGNRLGVGSSYNEQFF
NA TRBJ1-6 NA TRBV10-3 TGTGCCATCAAAGGCGAGGGGACCGTCTTATCCTATAATTCACCCCTCCACTTT CAIKGEGTVLSYNSPLHF
NA TRBJ1-6 NA TRBV19 TGTGCCAGTAGTATTACCGGGACAAAGGGATCACCCCTCCACTTT CASSITGTKGSPLHF
NA TRBJ1-3 NA TRBV4-1 TGCGCCAGCAGCCACCCAGGCCTTAAAGCCGGGGCAGACTCTGGAAACACCATATATTTT CASSHPGLKAGADSGNTIYF
TRBD2 TRBJ2-7 NA TRBV6-1 TGTGCCAGCAGTGAACCGGGGGGCTACGAGCAGTACTTC CASSEPGGYEQYF
TRBD1 TRBJ2-5 NA TRBV7-8 TGTGCCAGCAGCTTAGTCCAGGGGGCGAAGCACCAAGAGACCCAGTACTTC CASSLVQGAKHQETQYF
TRBD1 TRBJ2-5 NA TRBV5-1 TGCGCCAGCAGCTTGGCCGCCCGACAGGGGCAAGAGACCCAGTACTTC CASSLAARQGQETQYF
TRBD2 TRBJ2-1 NA TRBV30 TGTGCCTGCGGGCGGGGGGGCCTTTACAATGAGCAGTTCTTC CACGRGGLYNEQFF
TRBD1 TRBJ1-2 NA TRBV7-3 TGTGCCAGCAGCTCCCCGACAGGGGGCGTAGGGTATGGCTACACCTTC CASSSPTGGVGYGYTF
NA TRBJ1-6 NA TRBV28 TGTGCCAGCAGAAGAACAGGTGATTCACCCCTCCACTTT CASRRTGDSPLHF
NA TRBJ1-2 few TRBV7-9 TGTGCCAGCAGCTTAGGGAACTATGGCTACACCTTC CASSLGNYGYTF
TRBD1 TRBJ2-5 NA TRBV18 TGTGCCAGCTCACCCCCAGGGACAGTTCAAGAGACCCAGTACTTC CASSPPGTVQETQYF
NA TRBJ1-2 NA TRBV6-5 TGTGCCAGCAGCCCCCCGGACATGATACATGGCTACACCTTC CASSPPDMIHGYTF
NA TRBJ2-7 NA TRBV6-1 TGTGCCAGCAGCGGTGGACAGATCTACGAGCAGTACTTC CASSGGQIYEQYF
NA TRBJ1-6 NA TRBV29-1 TGCAGCGTTGGAGAGTATAATTCACCCCTCCACTTT CSVGEYNSPLHF
NA TRBJ2-2 NA TRBV29-1 TGCAGCGTTTCCGCGGGTAGTAGGGACACCGGGGAGCTGTTTTTT CSVSAGSRDTGELFF
TRBD1 TRBJ1-5 NA TRBV30 TGTGCCTGCAGGGGGCTCGGGAGCAATCAGCCCCAGCATTTT CACRGLGSNQPQHF
NA TRBJ1-5 NA TRBV11-2 TGTGCCAGCAGCCCCGTAGACAGCAATCAGCCCCAGCATTTT CASSPVDSNQPQHF
TRBD1 TRBJ1-3 NA TRBV7-9 TGTGCCAGCAGCTACCTAGGGACAGGGCTTGGAAACACCATATATTTT CASSYLGTGLGNTIYF
NA TRBJ1-3 NA TRBV14 TGTGCCAGCACTGTGGGGTCTGGAAACACCATATATTTT CASTVGSGNTIYF
NA TRBJ2-7 NA TRBV25-1 TGTGCCAGCAGTGACAGGACGACCTGGGGGACCTACGAGCAGTACTTC CASSDRTTWGTYEQYF
TRBD2 TRBJ2-5 NA TRBV5-1 TGCGCCAGCAGCCCCGGGACTAGCGGGGGCCAAGAGACCCAGTACTTC CASSPGTSGGQETQYF
NA TRBJ1-1 few TRBV6-5 TGTGCCAGCAGTTACTCAGCCGCCACTGAAGCTTTCTTT CASSYSAATEAFF
TRBD1 TRBJ2-3 few TRBV2 TGTGCCAGCAACCAAAGGGGGGACAGGGCGCAGTATTTT CASNQRGDRAQYF
TRBD1 TRBJ1-6 NA TRBV4-2 TGTGCCAGCAGCCAAGAACCGCAGGGGGGCTCACCCCTCCACTTT CASSQEPQGGSPLHF
NA TRBJ1-5 NA TRBV19 TGTGCCAGTAGTATCGACAGTCGTTCAGGCAATCAGCCCCAGCATTTT CASSIDSRSGNQPQHF
TRBD2 TRBJ2-7 NA TRBV2 TGTGCCAGCAGTGAAGCGCTTGGGGCCGGGAGGGACGAGCAGTACTTC CASSEALGAGRDEQYF
NA TRBJ1-5 once TRBV5-5 TGTGCCAGCAGCTTGGACACCAAGGGGGCCCAGCATTTT CASSLDTKGAQHF
TRBD2 TRBJ2-5 NA TRBV14 TGTGCCAGCAGGCCACACCTAGGGGAGACGTCTAGCGGGGGCGGACCCCAAGAGACCCAGTACTTC CASRPHLGETSSGGGPQETQYF
TRBD1 TRBJ1-2 NA TRBV2 TGTGCCAGTAGCGGGACAGGGGATGGCTACACCTTC CASSGTGDGYTF
NA TRBJ1-3 NA TRBV4-1 TGCGCCAGCAGCCAACCCGGACAGAGCTCTGGAAACACCATATATTTT CASSQPGQSSGNTIYF
TRBD2 TRBJ2-2 NA TRBV5-1 TGCGCCAGCACCCTGGGGTCTAGCGGGGGCACCGGGGAGCTGTTTTTT CASTLGSSGGTGELFF
NA TRBJ1-6 NA TRBV14 TGTGCCAGCAGCCAACTGGGTGATTACGCGAATTCACCCCTCCACTTT CASSQLGDYANSPLHF
NA TRBJ1-6 NA TRBV21-1 TGTGCCAGCAGCCGGAACCGGGACAGGGTGAGTTCACCCCTCCACTTT CASSRNRDRVSSPLHF
NA TRBJ1-4 once TRBV19 TGTGCCAGTGGACGGGACAATTCGGATGAAAAACTGTTTTTT CASGRDNSDEKLFF
TRBD2 TRBJ2-3 once TRBV11-2 TGTGCCAGCAGCTTAACGGCGGGGCGGGGGAGGACAGATACGCAGTATTTT CASSLTAGRGRTDTQYF
TRBD1 TRBJ2-7 NA TRBV14 TGTGCCAGCAGCCAACGATCCCCGGCTTCCGGGACAGGGGCCAACGAGCAGTACTTC CASSQRSPASGTGANEQYF
TRBD1 TRBJ1-2 few TRBV5-6 TGTGCCAGCAGCTTGGCGTCTGGGGGACAGTGGAACTATGGCTACACCTTC CASSLASGGQWNYGYTF
TRBD1 TRBJ1-1 NA TRBV7-6 TGTGCCAGCAGCTCACGGGACAGTCTGAACACTGAAGCTTTCTTT CASSSRDSLNTEAFF
NA TRBJ1-1 NA TRBV18 TGTGCCAGCTCACCACGGTCTCTCGCGAACACTGAGGCTTTCTTT CASSPRSLANTEAFF
TRBD2 TRBJ2-5 NA TRBV11-2 TGTGCCAGCAGCTTAAGGATTGGACTAGATGGGACCCAGTACTTC CASSLRIGLDGTQYF
NA TRBJ2-3 NA TRBV18 TGTGCCAGCTCACCGCCTAGCCGGGGGGATACGCAGTATTTT CASSPPSRGDTQYF
TRBD2 TRBJ2-7 NA TRBV18 TGTGCCAGCTCACCACCGAGTAGCGGGGGGGACGGCGAGCAGTACTTC CASSPPSSGGDGEQYF